The clone carrying this T cell receptor (beta chain) has ten or more counts. Its antigen is currently unknown. V lost 5 bases to trimming and J lost 2 bases, with 12 bases between them. In germline, CDR1 is MNHEY, CDR2 SMNVEV (reference sequence). The CDR3 covers 14 residues. The data stem from a study of CD8 T cells in ankylosing spondylitis. MiXCR, run by TCRdb on the 5' RACE reads, gives a single entry per CDR3 protein. The sample records some 220,000 distinct CDR3 sequences, about 7.3% being singletons. Study findings and constraints: There was a TCR beta motif, made of eight highly homologous variants, that appeared characteristic of ankylosing spondylitis blood.

Sequenced: blood, either unsorted or a sorted T cell fraction (not recorded which). The chain employs TRBV27 and TRBJ1-2; D remains ambiguous. The clonotype comes from a male donor with ankylosing spondylitis. The DNA for the CDR3 is TGTGCCAGCAGTCCGATCATATCGAACTATGGCTACACCTTC. Encoded protein: CASSPIISNYGYTF.